One T cell receptor beta chain is described in this entry. Antigen specificity is unknown. Other DNA sequences in this specimen translate into the identical CDR3. Assay runs were performed at deep level. Measured with immunoSEQ multiplex PCR; TCRdb has only the in-frame clones, and not every one. The sample lists about 2.2 million clones, around 95% occurring once. The CDR3 is 14 residues long. Between the trimmed V and J ends, which lost 0 bases and 0 bases, there was a span of 7 bases. The germline gives CDR1 SGDLS, CDR2 YYNGEE. The data stem from a study of shared clonotypes between healthy human individuals. Looking at the study overall: Each donor's CD8 memory used one plate, CD8 naive two, each CD4 subset three.

The naive CD8 subset, CD45RO-negative cells positively selected for CCR7, excluded terminally differentiated effector memory CD45RA+ cells. Study observations and caveats: Naive subsets generally had larger estimated richness than memory subsets.

The specimen sequenced was naive CD8+ T cells from PBMCs. This TCR was sampled from a man in his late teens or twenties in good health. Some clones in this sample may be carry-over from other donors' samples. This rearrangement joins TRBV9 to TRBJ2-7; D remains unclear. The CDR3 region has the DNA TGTGCCAGCAGCGTAGGCTCTGCCTCCTACGAGCAGTACTTC. Protein sequence: CASSVGSASYEQYF. The full variable domain, with the rest looked up from reference TRBV9 and TRBJ2-7, is DSGVTQTPKHLITATGQRVTLRCSPRSGDLSVYWYQQSLDQGLQFLIQYYNGEERAKGNILERFSAQQFPDLHSELNLSSLELGDSALYFCASSVGSASYEQYFGPGTRLTVT.